These T cell receptor beta chains were read from a single sample in a study of T-cell reconstitution after alpha-beta-depleted transplantation in children. Each CDR3 protein gets one entry after TCRdb re-called the PCR reads with MiXCR. The profile shows more than 550,000 distinct CDR3 sequences, over 9.5% of them singletons. This specimen was PBMCs from the stem cell graft donor, taken from the stem cell graft. Receptor source: a human donor who donated a stem cell graft to a child with acute myeloid leukemia. CDR3s include the opening cysteine and the closing phenylalanine or tryptophan. A D gene is named only where the DNA matches it firmly. Size tells how often a clone was seen (once, few, many) or the class of an expanded clone, and some rows leave it out.

v_call	j_call	d_call	clone_size	cdr3_nt	cdr3_aa
TRBV7-2	TRBJ2-7	-	many	TGTGCCAGCAGCTCCTTATTAAGGGCGTACGAGCAGTACTTC	CASSSLLRAYEQYF
TRBV10-3	TRBJ2-1	TRBD2	few	TGTGCCATCAGTGAGCCTAGCGGGAGAAACAATGAGCAGTTCTTC	CAISEPSGRNNEQFF
TRBV12-3/TRBV12-4	TRBJ2-1	TRBD2	many	TGTGCCAGCAGTCCCGGGACTAGAGGGTTTGGGGAGTTCTTC	CASSPGTRGFGEFF
TRBV5-1	TRBJ2-5	-	many	TGCGCCAGCAGCTCGGCTCTGGGAGGGGGCCAAGAGACCCAGTACTTC	CASSSALGGGQETQYF
TRBV20-1	TRBJ1-4	-	few	TGCAGTGCTAGAGAGGGCCGGGCAACTAATGAAAAACTGTTTTTT	CSAREGRATNEKLFF
TRBV6-5	TRBJ1-2	-	-	TGTGCCAGCAGGATCTTGAGCGGGGGCTACACCTTC	CASRILSGGYTF
TRBV5-1	TRBJ2-2	-	few	TGCGCCAGCAGCCCTGGGGGAGGAAGGGACCGGGAGCTGTTTTTT	CASSPGGGRDRELFF
TRBV29-1	TRBJ2-2	-	many	TGCAGCGTTGTTGAGGACCGCGCGAACACCGGGGAGCTGTTTTTT	CSVVEDRANTGELFF
TRBV6-5	TRBJ2-7	TRBD2	few	TGTGCCAGCAGTTACTCCGCGGCTAGCGGGATCCGGCAGTACTTC	CASSYSAASGIRQYF
TRBV20-1	TRBJ2-7	-	few	TGCAGTGCTCCCACACCGAGAGGAGGGCTGGACGAGCAGTACTTC	CSAPTPRGGLDEQYF
TRBV29-1	TRBJ2-5	TRBD2	-	TGCAGCGTTGTTGAACTAGCGGGCGAGACCCAGTACTTC	CSVVELAGETQYF
TRBV12-3/TRBV12-4	TRBJ2-5	-	-	TGTGCCAGCAGCCTGAGGGCTAGACAAGAGACCCAGTACTTC	CASSLRARQETQYF
TRBV20-1	TRBJ2-1	TRBD2	-	TGCAGTGCTCCCCTTAGCGGGAGGGCCGACAATGAGCAGTTCTTC	CSAPLSGRADNEQFF
TRBV4-3	TRBJ2-1	-	many	TGCGCCAGCAGCCAAGATAGCCGGCAGGGGTACATGAATGAGCAGTTCTTC	CASSQDSRQGYMNEQFF
TRBV4-2	TRBJ2-3	-	many	TGTGCCAGCAGCCAAGATTACGGCGATACGCAGTATTTT	CASSQDYGDTQYF
TRBV7-6	TRBJ2-2	-	few	TGTGCCAGCAGCTTCGGGACTGCCTCATACCCCGGGGAGCTGTTTTTT	CASSFGTASYPGELFF
TRBV5-1	TRBJ1-1	-	many	TGCGCCAGCAGCGTAGGAAAGGCAGAAGCTTTCTTT	CASSVGKAEAFF
TRBV29-1	TRBJ2-2	-	few	TGCAGCGTTAGGGCAGCCACTACGAACACCGGGGAGCTGTTTTTT	CSVRAATTNTGELFF
TRBV28	TRBJ2-6	-	-	TGTGCCAGCACTTTATCGTACTCTGGGGCCAACGTCCTGACTTTC	CASTLSYSGANVLTF
TRBV20-1	TRBJ2-5	TRBD1	-	TGCAGTGCTAGTTGGCGGGACAGGGGGGCCCAAGAGACCCAGTACTTC	CSASWRDRGAQETQYF
TRBV5-1	TRBJ1-3	-	few	TGCGCCAGCAGCTTGGACAGGACCTCTGGAAACACCATATATTTT	CASSLDRTSGNTIYF
TRBV10-3	TRBJ2-1	TRBD2	few	TGTGCCATCAGTGAGGTAGTAGCGGGGACCAATGAGCAGTTCTTC	CAISEVVAGTNEQFF
TRBV12-3/TRBV12-4	TRBJ2-2	-	-	TGTGCCAGCAGTTTAGTCCGGGCCACGAACACCGGGGAGCTGTTTTTT	CASSLVRATNTGELFF
TRBV7-6	TRBJ2-2	TRBD1	few	TGTGCCAGCACCCTAGCGGGACAGGGGGTTATAGCGGGAGTTTTTGGCACCGGGGAGCTGTTTTTT	CASTLAGQGVIAGVFGTGELFF
TRBV7-3	TRBJ2-3	TRBD1	many	TGTGCCAGCAGCCTTACATCCCAGGGGGCAGATACGCAGTATTTT	CASSLTSQGADTQYF
TRBV6-5	TRBJ1-2	-	-	TGTGCCAGCAGTACTGGGGGAGGCTACACCTTC	CASSTGGGYTF
TRBV12-3/TRBV12-4	TRBJ1-5	-	few	TGTGCCAGCAGTAACAGGGAGGGTCAGCCCCAGCATTTT	CASSNREGQPQHF
TRBV4-2	TRBJ2-3	TRBD2	-	TGTGCCAGCAGCCCAGCGGGAGGCAGTGAAGATACGCAGTATTTT	CASSPAGGSEDTQYF
TRBV7-2	TRBJ1-2	-	few	TGTGCCAGCAGCTTAATGGGGGGCGCGGACTATGGCTACACCTTC	CASSLMGGADYGYTF
TRBV20-1	TRBJ1-5	-	few	TGCAGTGCCAGCGCCGCACTAGGGGTGATAGGCTCGACGCCCCAGCATTTT	CSASAALGVIGSTPQHF
TRBV7-2	TRBJ2-7	TRBD2	-	TGTGCCAGCAGCATCGTAGCGGGAGAGAACTCCTACGAGCAGTACTTC	CASSIVAGENSYEQYF
TRBV28	TRBJ1-1	-	few	TGTGCCAGTAGGCCGTCGAACACTGAAGCTTTCTTT	CASRPSNTEAFF